The 20 T cell receptor beta chains below all came from one sample that was sequenced in a study of T cell responses to AZD1222 COVID-19 vaccine. Sequencing was performed with immunoSEQ multiplex PCR; in TCRdb, only in-frame clones are kept and a portion is missing. This table holds roughly 110,000 clones, 75% to 90% found once. The sample here was peripheral blood, taken on day 0 of AZD1222 vaccination. These receptors all stem from an adult in good health.

V and J are TRBV6-2 or TRBV6-3 and TRBJ2-1; D unresolved. The V end was cut by 3 bases, the J end by 7 bases, with 4 bases between. Per germline, CDR1 MNHEY and CDR2 SVGEGT. The CDR3 covers 11 residues. The CDR3 DNA sequence: TGTGCCAGCAGTTATAAGAATGAGCAGTTCTTC. Translated: CASSYKNEQFF.

The V and J genes are TRBV5-4 and TRBJ2-3; D perhaps matches TRBD2 (6 bases). The CDR3 loop spans 15 amino acids. Trimming shortened V by 0 bases and J by 10 bases, and 18 bases separated the two germline ends. Germline assignment: CDR1 SGHNT and CDR2 YYREEE (reference sequence). The CDR3 loop reads CASSLAGTSTGSQYF. The CDR3 DNA is TGTGCCAGCAGCTTGGCCGGGACTTCAACCGGGTCGCAGTATTTT.

The genes are TRBV6-5 and TRBJ2-7; D is uncertain. This CDR3 comprises 13 residues. The V and J ends lost 0 bases and 4 bases respectively, with 7 bases between them. Germline V gene lookup returns CDR1 MNHEY and CDR2 SVGAGI. The CDR3 bases are TGTGCCAGCAGTTACTCAGGACCTTACGAGCAGTACTTC. As protein: CASSYSGPYEQYF.

The chain recombines TRBV3-1 (or the pseudogene TRBV3-2) with TRBJ1-3, with D maybe TRBD1 (5 bases). CDR1 and CDR2 from the germline V gene are LGHDT and YNNKEL (reference sequence). CDR3 size: 16 residues. V lost 5 bases and J 0 bases, leaving 14 bases between the germline ends. DNA of the CDR3: TGTGCCAGCAGCGCCCGGGGCCGAACCTCTGGAAACACCATATATTTT. Translation gives CASSARGRTSGNTIYF.

The chain couples TRBV6-6 to TRBJ2-3; D is possibly TRBD1 or TRBD2 (5 bases each). Germline CDR1 MNHNY, CDR2 SVGAGI (reference sequence). The CDR3 has 13 residues. Trimming stripped 5 bases from V and 6 bases from J, with 12 bases between. The CDR3 region has the DNA TGTGCCAGCAGTCCCCGGGGCGAGGATACGCAGTATTTT. Encoded protein: CASSPRGEDTQYF.

V gene TRBV27 combines with J gene TRBJ2-1; D may match TRBD1 or TRBD2 (5 bases each). CDR3 size: 15 residues. From germline, CDR1 is MNHEY and CDR2 SMNVEV (reference sequence). V lost 0 bases to trimming and J lost 4 bases, with 10 bases between them. The CDR3: CASSLSYEGYNEQFF. The CDR3 DNA reads as TGTGCCAGCAGTTTATCCTATGAGGGGTACAATGAGCAGTTCTTC.

This clone was observed a few times. The CDR3 DNA is TGTGCCAGTAGTAGAGCGGTGGGGGAGACCCAGTACTTC. This gives the protein CASSRAVGETQYF. The rearrangement joins TRBV19 to TRBJ2-5; D is perhaps TRBD2 (5 bases). The CDR3 consists of 13 residues. The germline CDR1 and CDR2 sequences are LNHDA and SQIVND (reference sequence). The ends were cut back, 4 bases at V and 5 bases at J, with 11 bases in the middle.

This chain links TRBV4-3 with TRBJ1-4; weak D call: TRBD1 (5 bases). The CDR3 is made up of 17 amino acids. V shed 3 bases and J shed 0 bases, with 14 bases lying between them. Germline V gene lookup returns CDR1 LGHNA and CDR2 YSLEER. In DNA form, the CDR3 reads TGCGCCAGCAGCCAGGGCCAAATGGGGGCAACTAATGAAAAACTGTTTTTT. Its protein product is CASSQGQMGATNEKLFF.

V and J are TRBV5-6 and TRBJ1-2; D perhaps matches TRBD1 (5 bases). Germline values: CDR1 SGHDT, CDR2 YYEEEE. Trimming took 1 base from V and 4 from J, leaving 14 bases between them. CDR3 length: 15 amino acids. The CDR3 DNA is TGTGCCAGCAGCTTGACGGACACCCTTTTCTATGGCTACACCTTC. This codes for CASSLTDTLFYGYTF. Using reference TRBV5-6 and TRBJ1-2 for the parts outside the CDR3, the full variable domain is DAGVTQSPTHLIKTRGQQVTLRCSPKSGHDTVSWYQQALGQGPQFIFQYYEEEERQRGNFPDRFSGHQFPNYSSELNVNALLLGDSALYLCASSLTDTLFYGYTFGSGTRLTVV.

The chain is built from TRBV5-1 and TRBJ2-2; tentatively, D is TRBD1 (5 bases). The CDR3 extends over 15 amino acids. CDR1 SGHRS and CDR2 YFSETQ come from the germline V gene. Trimming stripped 0 bases from V and 0 bases from J, with 6 bases between. Written as DNA, the CDR3 is TGCGCCAGCAGCTTGGACAGGCCGAACACCGGGGAGCTGTTTTTT. The encoded protein is CASSLDRPNTGELFF.

V and J are TRBV28 and TRBJ2-7; D is undetermined. V gave up 5 bases and J gave up 5 bases, with 10 bases separating them. CDR3 length: 12 residues. Germline V lookup: CDR1 MDHEN, CDR2 SYDVKM. CDR3 sequence: CASSPTKNEQYF. In DNA, the CDR3 is TGTGCCAGCAGTCCTACAAAAAACGAGCAGTACTTC.

V gene TRBV10-3 combines with J gene TRBJ1-2; the D is unclear. The CDR3 contains 13 residues. CDR1 and CDR2 from the germline V gene are ENHRY and SYGVKD. V was cut by 7 bases and J by 4 bases, with 13 bases left in between. CDR3 residues: CAITPDGSYGYTF. CDR3 nucleotides: TGTGCCATCACTCCGGACGGATCCTATGGCTACACCTTC.

This rearrangement joins TRBV30 to TRBJ2-2; TRBD1 matches at 8 bases. Germline CDR1 is GTSNPN and CDR2 is SVGIG (reference sequence). V lost 0 bases to trimming and J lost 6 bases; unmatched junction nucleotides: 0. This CDR3 spans 13 amino acids. CDR3 sequence (DNA): TGTGCCTGGAGTGTACAGGGGGCCGGGGAGCTGTTTTTT. Translating it yields CAWSVQGAGELFF.

The CDR3 DNA reads as TGCAGCGTTGAGCCGTTACCTAACTATGGCTACACCTTC. Translating gives CSVEPLPNYGYTF. This chain uses TRBV29-1 with TRBJ1-2; D is undetermined. V was clipped by 3 bases and J by 0 bases, with 8 bases between them. The length of the CDR3 is 13 residues. The germline gives CDR1 SQVTM, CDR2 ANQGSEA. The whole variable domain, filled in from reference TRBV29-1 and TRBJ1-2, reads SAVISQKPSRDICQRGTSLTIQCQVDSQVTMMFWYRQQPGQSLTLIATANQGSEATYESGFVIDKFPISRPNLTFSTLTVSNMSPEDSSIYLCSVEPLPNYGYTFGSGTRLTVV.

The chain links TRBV15 to TRBJ2-4; perhaps D is TRBD1 or TRBD2 (6 bases each). V lost 4 bases and J lost 3, with 10 bases in between. Germline V CDR1 and CDR2: LNHNV, YYDKDF (reference sequence). This CDR3 is built from 14 residues. CDR3 bases: TGTGCCACCAGCACACAGGGAGGCAAAAACATTCAGTACTTC. Encoded protein: CATSTQGGKNIQYF.

This clone was counted between two and nine times. The chain links TRBV2 to TRBJ2-1; 9 bases align to TRBD2. The germline V gene encodes CDR1 SNHLY and CDR2 FYNNEI. The CDR3 loop spans 16 amino acids. With V trimmed by 3 bases and J by 4 bases, 7 bases remained unmatched. CDR3 DNA: TGTGCCAGCAGTGAGTATGCTAGCGGGACTTACAATGAGCAGTTCTTC. Its protein product is CASSEYASGTYNEQFF.

About this clone itself: Other DNA sequences from this sample encode an identical CDR3 as well. V and J are TRBV18 and TRBJ2-1; D gene uncertain. The CDR3 length is 12 residues. CDR1 and CDR2 from the germline V gene are KGHSH and LQKENI. Trimming shortened V by 2 bases and J by 8 bases, and 7 bases separated the two germline ends. The CDR3 bases are TGTGCCAGCTCACCATTGGGCGATGAGCAGTTCTTC. Amino acids: CASSPLGDEQFF.

The chain recombines TRBV6-5 with TRBJ1-1; 9 positions agree with TRBD1. CDR1 MNHEY and CDR2 SVGAGI come from the germline V gene. The CDR3 extends over 15 amino acids. Trimming cost V 5 bases and J 1 base; bases outside gene matches: 5. The CDR3 loop is CASSPQGAGNTEAFF. The DNA of the CDR3 is TGTGCCAGCAGTCCACAGGGGGCGGGGAACACTGAAGCTTTCTTT.

V gene TRBV14 combines with J gene TRBJ1-3; TRBD1 matches at 9 bases. The germline V gene encodes CDR1 SGHDN and CDR2 FVKESK. The CDR3 runs to 15 residues. The junction had 1 base not matched to a gene; V was cut back by 4 bases and J by 0 bases. The CDR3 coding sequence is TGTGCCAGCAGCCGGGACAGGGCCTCTGGAAACACCATATATTTT. As protein: CASSRDRASGNTIYF.

This clone was detected ten times or more. The chain links TRBV6-2 or TRBV6-3 to TRBJ2-1; 7 bases are shared with TRBD1. The V and J ends lost 6 bases and 6 bases, in that order; junction bases with no gene match: 8. The length of the CDR3 is 14 residues. The V gene's germline CDR1 is MNHEY and CDR2 SVGEGT. CDR3 residues: CASSLQGEPNEQFF. For the CDR3, the DNA is TGTGCCAGCAGCCTCCAGGGGGAGCCCAATGAGCAGTTCTTC.